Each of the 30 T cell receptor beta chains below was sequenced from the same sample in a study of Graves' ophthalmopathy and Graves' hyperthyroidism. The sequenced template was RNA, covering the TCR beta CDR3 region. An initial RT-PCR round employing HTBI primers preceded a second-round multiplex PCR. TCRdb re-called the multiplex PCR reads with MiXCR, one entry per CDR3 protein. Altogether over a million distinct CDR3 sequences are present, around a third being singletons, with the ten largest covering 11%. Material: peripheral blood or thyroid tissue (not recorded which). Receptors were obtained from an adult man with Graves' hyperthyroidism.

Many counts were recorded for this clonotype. The CDR3 region has the DNA TGTGCCAGCAGCCCCCTCTTGACAGCCTACGAGCAGTACTTC. This gives the protein CASSPLLTAYEQYF. The V and J genes are TRBV5-8 and TRBJ2-7, with D possibly matching TRBD1 (5 bases). Germline loops: CDR1 SGHTS, CDR2 YDEGEE. CDR3 size: 14 residues. V was clipped by 4 bases and J by 2 bases, with 13 bases between them.

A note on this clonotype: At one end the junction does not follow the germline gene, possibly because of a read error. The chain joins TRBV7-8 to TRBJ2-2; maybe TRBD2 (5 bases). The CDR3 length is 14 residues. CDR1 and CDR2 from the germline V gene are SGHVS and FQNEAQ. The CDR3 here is CASSLVLISGEPFF. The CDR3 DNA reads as TGTGCCAGCAGCTTAGTCCTTATCTCCGGGGAGCCGTTTTTT.

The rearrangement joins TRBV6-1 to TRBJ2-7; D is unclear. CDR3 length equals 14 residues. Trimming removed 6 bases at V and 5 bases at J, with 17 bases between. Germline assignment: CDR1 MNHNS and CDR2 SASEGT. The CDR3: CASRTPPLMDEQYF. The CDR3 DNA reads TGTGCCAGCAGGACGCCTCCCTTAATGGACGAGCAGTACTTC.

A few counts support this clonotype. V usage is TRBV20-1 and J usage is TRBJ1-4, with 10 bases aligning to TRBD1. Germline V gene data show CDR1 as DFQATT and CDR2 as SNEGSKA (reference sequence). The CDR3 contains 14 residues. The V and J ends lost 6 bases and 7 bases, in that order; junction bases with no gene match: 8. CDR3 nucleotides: TGCAGTGCCCTCCCCGGGACAGGGGTTGAAAAACTGTTTTTT. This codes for CSALPGTGVEKLFF.

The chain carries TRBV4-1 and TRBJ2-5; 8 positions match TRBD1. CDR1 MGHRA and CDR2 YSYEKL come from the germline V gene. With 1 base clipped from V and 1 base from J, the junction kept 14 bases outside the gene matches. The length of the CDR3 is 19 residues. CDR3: CASSQVGGSGQGAQETQYF. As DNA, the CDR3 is TGCGCCAGCAGCCAAGTTGGGGGGTCGGGCCAGGGGGCCCAAGAGACCCAGTACTTC.

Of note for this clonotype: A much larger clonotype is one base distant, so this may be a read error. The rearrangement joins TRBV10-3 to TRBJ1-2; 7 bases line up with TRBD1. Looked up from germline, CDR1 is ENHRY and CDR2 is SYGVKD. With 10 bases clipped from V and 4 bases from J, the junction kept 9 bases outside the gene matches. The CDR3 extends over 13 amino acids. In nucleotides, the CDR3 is TGTGCCAGCAGATTACAGGGGACCTATGGCTACACCTTC. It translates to CASRLQGTYGYTF.

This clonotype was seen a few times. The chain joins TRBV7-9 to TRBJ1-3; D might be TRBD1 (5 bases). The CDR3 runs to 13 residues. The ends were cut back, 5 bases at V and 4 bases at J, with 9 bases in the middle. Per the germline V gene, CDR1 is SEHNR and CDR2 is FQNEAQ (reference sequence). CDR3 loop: CASSHYRGNTIYF. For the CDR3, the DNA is TGTGCCAGCAGCCATTACAGGGGAAACACCATATATTTT. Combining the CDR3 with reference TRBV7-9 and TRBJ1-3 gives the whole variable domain DTGVSQNPRHKITKRGQNVTFRCDPISEHNRLYWYRQTLGQGPEFLTYFQNEAQLEKSRLLSDRFSAERPKGSFSTLEIQRTEQGDSAMYLCASSHYRGNTIYFGEGSWLTVV.

The CDR3 protein is CASSIGGLKPQHF. In DNA form, the CDR3 reads TGTGCCAGTAGTATTGGGGGATTGAAGCCCCAGCATTTT. The chain uses TRBV19 and TRBJ1-5; weak D call: TRBD1 (5 bases). Germline V gene sequence: CDR1 LNHDA, CDR2 SQIVND (reference sequence). The CDR3 runs to 13 residues. V was shortened by 3 bases and J by 8 bases, with 11 bases between the two germline ends.

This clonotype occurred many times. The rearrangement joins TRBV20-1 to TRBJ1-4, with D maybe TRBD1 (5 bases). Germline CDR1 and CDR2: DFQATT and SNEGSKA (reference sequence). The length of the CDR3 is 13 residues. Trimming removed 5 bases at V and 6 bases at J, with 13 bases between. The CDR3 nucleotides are TGCAGTGCTGCCTCCGGGGCTGATGAAAAACTGTTTTTT. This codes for CSAASGADEKLFF.

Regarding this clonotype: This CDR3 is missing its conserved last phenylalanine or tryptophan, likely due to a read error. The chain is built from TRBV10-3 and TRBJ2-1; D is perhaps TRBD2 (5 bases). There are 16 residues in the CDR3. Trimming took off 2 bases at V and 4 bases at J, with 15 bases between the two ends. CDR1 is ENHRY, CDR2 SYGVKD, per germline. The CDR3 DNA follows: TGTGCCATCAGTGAGCTATGGACTGAACAATACAATGAGCAGTTCCTC. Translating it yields CAISELWTEQYNEQFL.

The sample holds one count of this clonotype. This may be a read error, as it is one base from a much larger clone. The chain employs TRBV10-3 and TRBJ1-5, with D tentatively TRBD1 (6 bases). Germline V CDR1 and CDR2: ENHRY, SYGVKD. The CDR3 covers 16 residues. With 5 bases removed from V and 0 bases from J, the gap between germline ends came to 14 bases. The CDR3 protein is CAISYSPGDSNQPQHF. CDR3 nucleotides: TGTGCCATCAGTTACTCGCCAGGGGATAGCAATCAGCCCCAGCATTTT.

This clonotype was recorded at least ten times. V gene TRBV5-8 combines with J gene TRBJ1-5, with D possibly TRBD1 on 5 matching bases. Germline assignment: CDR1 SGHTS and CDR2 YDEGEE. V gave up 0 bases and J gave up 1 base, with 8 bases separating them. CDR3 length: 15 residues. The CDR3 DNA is TGTGCCAGCAGCTTGGGGGGCATGAGCAATCAGCCCCAGCATTTT. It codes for CASSLGGMSNQPQHF.

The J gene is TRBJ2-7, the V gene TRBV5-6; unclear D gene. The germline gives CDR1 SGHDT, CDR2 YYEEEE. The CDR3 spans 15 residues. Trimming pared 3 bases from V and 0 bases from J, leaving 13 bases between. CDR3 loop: CASSSRRLGSYEQYF. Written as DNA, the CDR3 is TGTGCCAGCAGCTCCCGCCGGCTGGGCTCCTACGAGCAGTACTTC.

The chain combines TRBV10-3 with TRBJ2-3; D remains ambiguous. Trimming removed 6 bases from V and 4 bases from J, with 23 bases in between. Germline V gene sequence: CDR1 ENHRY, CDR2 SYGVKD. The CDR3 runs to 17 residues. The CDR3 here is CAIRDPTARRIPDTQYF. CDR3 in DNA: TGTGCCATCAGGGACCCTACGGCACGGCGAATCCCAGATACGCAGTATTTT.

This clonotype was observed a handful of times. This CDR3 reads CASSPDRDVYYGYTF. The CDR3 DNA sequence: TGCGCCAGCAGTCCGGACAGGGATGTGTACTATGGCTACACCTTC. The chain employs TRBV5-1 and TRBJ1-2; 8 nucleotides agree with TRBD1. There are 15 residues in the CDR3. The junction had 9 bases not matched to a gene; V was cut back by 5 bases and J by 3 bases. Germline V lookup: CDR1 SGHRS, CDR2 YFSETQ.

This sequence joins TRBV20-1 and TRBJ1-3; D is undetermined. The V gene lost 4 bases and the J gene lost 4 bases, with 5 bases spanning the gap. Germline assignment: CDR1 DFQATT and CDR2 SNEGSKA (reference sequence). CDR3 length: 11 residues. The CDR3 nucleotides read TGCAGTGCTACGGGAGGAAACACCATATATTTT. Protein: CSATGGNTIYF.

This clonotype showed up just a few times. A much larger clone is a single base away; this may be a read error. In nucleotides, the CDR3 is TGTGCCATCAGTGAAAGGGGTTCACGAAATTCACCCCTCCACTTT. Encoded protein: CAISERGSRNSPLHF. This sequence joins TRBV10-3 and TRBJ1-6; D is possibly TRBD1 (5 bases). The germline V gene encodes CDR1 ENHRY and CDR2 SYGVKD. The CDR3 has 15 amino acids. V lost 3 bases and J lost 7, with 13 bases in between.

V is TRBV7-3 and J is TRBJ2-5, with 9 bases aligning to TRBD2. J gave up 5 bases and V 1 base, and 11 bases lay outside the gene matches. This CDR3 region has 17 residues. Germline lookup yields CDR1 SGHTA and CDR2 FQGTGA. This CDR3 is CASSLKGPSGARETQYF. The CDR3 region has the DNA TGTGCCAGCAGCTTAAAAGGGCCTAGCGGGGCCCGGGAGACCCAGTACTTC.

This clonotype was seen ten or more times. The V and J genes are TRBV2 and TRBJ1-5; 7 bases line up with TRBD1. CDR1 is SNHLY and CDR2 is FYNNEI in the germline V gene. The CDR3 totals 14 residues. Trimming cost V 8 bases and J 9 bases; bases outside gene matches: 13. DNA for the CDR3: TGTGCCAGCCAGATGGACAGGCAGGGTTGGCCCCAGCATTTT. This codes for CASQMDRQGWPQHF.

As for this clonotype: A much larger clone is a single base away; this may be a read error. The chain's CDR3 is CASSPTSLNTGELFF. CDR3 DNA sequence: TGTGCCAGCAGCCCGACTAGCTTGAACACCGGGGAGCTGTTTTTT. The chain combines TRBV7-2 with TRBJ2-2; 7 bases are shared with TRBD2. The CDR3 extends over 15 amino acids. V lost 5 bases, J lost 1 base, and 4 bases stayed unmatched. Germline lookup yields CDR1 SGHTA and CDR2 FQGNSA.

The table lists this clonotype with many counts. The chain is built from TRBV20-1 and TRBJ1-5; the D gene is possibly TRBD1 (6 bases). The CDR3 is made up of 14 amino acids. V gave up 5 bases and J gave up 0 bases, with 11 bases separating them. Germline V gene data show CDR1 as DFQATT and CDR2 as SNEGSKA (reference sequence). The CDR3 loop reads CSAGDIDSNQPQHF. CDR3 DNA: TGCAGTGCTGGGGACATCGATAGCAATCAGCCCCAGCATTTT.

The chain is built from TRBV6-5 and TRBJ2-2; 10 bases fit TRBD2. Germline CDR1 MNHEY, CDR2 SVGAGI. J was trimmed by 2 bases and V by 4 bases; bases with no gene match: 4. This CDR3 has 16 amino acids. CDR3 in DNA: TGTGCCAGCAGTTCCGGACTAGCGGTTAACACCGGGGAGCTGTTTTTT. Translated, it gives CASSSGLAVNTGELFF.

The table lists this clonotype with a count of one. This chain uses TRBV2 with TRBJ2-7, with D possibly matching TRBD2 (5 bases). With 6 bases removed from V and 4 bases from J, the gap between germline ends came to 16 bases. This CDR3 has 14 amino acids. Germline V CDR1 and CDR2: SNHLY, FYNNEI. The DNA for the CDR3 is TGTGCCAGCAGAAAGAGGGCTACTCAGTACGAGCAGTACTTC. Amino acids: CASRKRATQYEQYF.

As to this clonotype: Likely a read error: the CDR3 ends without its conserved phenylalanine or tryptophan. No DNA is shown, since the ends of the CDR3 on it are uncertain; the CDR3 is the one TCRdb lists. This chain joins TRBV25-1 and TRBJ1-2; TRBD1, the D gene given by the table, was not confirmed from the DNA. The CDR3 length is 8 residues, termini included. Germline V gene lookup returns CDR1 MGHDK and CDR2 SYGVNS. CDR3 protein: CASSEPTG.

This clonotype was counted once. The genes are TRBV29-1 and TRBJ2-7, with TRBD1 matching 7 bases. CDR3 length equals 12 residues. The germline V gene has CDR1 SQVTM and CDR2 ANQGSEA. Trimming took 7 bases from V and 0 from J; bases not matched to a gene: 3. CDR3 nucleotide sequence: TGCAGCGGGACAGGCCTCTCCTACGAGCAGTACTTC. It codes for CSGTGLSYEQYF.

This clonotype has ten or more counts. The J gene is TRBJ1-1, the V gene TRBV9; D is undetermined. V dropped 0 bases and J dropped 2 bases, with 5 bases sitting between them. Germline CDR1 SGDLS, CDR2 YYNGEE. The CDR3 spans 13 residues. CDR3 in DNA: TGTGCCAGCAGCGTAGTCCCTAACACTGAAGCTTTCTTT. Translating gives CASSVVPNTEAFF.

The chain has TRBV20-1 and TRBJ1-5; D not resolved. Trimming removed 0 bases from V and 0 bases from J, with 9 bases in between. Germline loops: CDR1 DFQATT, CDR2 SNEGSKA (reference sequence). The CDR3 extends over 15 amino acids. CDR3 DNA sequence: TGCAGTGCTAGAGATAATTTCGGTAGCAATCAGCCCCAGCATTTT. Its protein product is CSARDNFGSNQPQHF.

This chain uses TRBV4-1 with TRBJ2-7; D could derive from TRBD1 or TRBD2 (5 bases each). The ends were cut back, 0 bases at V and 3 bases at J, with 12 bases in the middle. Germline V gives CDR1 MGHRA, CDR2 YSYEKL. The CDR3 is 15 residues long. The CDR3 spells CASSQDSGTFYEQYF. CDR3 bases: TGCGCCAGCAGCCAAGATTCCGGGACCTTCTACGAGCAGTACTTC.

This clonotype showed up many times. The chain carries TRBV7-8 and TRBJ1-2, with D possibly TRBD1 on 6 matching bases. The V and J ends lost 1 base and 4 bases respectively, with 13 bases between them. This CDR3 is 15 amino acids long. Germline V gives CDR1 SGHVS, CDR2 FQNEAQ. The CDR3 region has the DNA TGTGCCAGCAGCTTAGTAACAGGGAGTGGCTATGGCTACACCTTC. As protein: CASSLVTGSGYGYTF.

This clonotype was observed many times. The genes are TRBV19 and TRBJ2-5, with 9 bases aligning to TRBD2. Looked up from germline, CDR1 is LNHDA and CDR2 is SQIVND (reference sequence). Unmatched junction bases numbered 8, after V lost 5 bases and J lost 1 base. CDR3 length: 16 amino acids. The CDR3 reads CASSARLAVTQETQYF. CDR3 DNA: TGTGCCAGTAGTGCCCGACTAGCGGTAACCCAAGAGACCCAGTACTTC.